This paragraph covers one T cell receptor (beta chain) sequence. This sample is part of a study of human T cells and chemical hapten exposure. Study details: Variability of per-sample TCR yields stemmed mainly from small differences in pooled library volume.

This CDR3 contains 16 residues. Germline lookup yields CDR1 MDHEN and CDR2 SYDVKM. The V segment lost 5 bases and the J segment 0 bases; nucleotides outside the gene matches: 3. TCRdb itself ran the RACE reads through MiXCR, one entry per CDR3 protein. The table includes more than 250,000 distinct CDR3 sequences, approximately 8.6% detected once. As to time point: pre-sensitization, week 0. The treatment here: therapeutic diphenylcyclopropenone sensitization with weekly scalp DPC. This sample comprised whole blood, obtained in connection with sensitization to the hapten diphenylcyclopropenone (DPC). The genes are TRBV28 and TRBJ1-4; 10 bases map to TRBD1. The clonotype comes from a woman in her thirties or forties with alopecia areata. Some clones in this sample may be carry-over from other donors' samples. The CDR3: CASSETGGATNEKLFF. CDR3 nucleotide sequence: TGTGCCAGCAGTGAGACAGGGGGCGCAACTAATGAAAAACTGTTTTTT.